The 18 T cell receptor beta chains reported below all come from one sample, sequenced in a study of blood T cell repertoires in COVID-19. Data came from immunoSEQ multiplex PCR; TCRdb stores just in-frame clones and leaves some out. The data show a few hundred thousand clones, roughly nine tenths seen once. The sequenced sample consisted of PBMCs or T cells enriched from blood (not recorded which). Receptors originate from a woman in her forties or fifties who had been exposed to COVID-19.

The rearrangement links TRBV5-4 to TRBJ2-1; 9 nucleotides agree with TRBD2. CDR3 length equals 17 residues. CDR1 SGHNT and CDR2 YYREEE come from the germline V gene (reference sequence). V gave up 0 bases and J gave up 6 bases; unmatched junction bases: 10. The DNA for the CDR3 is TGTGCCAGCAGCTTGGGTACCGGGACTAGCTACGCCAATGAGCAGTTCTTC. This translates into CASSLGTGTSYANEQFF.

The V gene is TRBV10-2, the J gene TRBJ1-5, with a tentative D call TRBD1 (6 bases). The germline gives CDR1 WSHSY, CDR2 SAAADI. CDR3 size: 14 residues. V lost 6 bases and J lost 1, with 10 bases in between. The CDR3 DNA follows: TGCGCCAGCAGACACCAGGGGAGCAATCAGCCCCAGCATTTT. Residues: CASRHQGSNQPQHF.

CDR3 bases: TGTGCCAGCGGGTCAGGACAGGGTCGGGCTTTCTTT. Translation gives CASGSGQGRAFF. The chain employs TRBV12-3 or TRBV12-4 and TRBJ1-1, with 8 bases that match TRBD1. V lost 8 bases and J lost 11; bases outside the gene matches: 10. The CDR3 contains 12 residues.

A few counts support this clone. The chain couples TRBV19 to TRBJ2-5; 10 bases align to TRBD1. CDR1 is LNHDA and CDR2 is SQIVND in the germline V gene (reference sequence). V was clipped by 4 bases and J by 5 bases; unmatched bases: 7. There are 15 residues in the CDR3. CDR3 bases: TGTGCCAGTAGTAGACCGGGACAGGGGCCGGAGACCCAGTACTTC. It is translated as CASSRPGQGPETQYF.

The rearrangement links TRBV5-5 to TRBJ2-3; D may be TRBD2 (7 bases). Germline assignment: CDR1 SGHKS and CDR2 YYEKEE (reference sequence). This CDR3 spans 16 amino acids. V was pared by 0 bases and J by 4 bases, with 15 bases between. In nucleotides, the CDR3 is TGTGCCAGCAGCTTGGAACGGGGGGCCAAGCCAGATACGCAGTATTTT. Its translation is CASSLERGAKPDTQYF. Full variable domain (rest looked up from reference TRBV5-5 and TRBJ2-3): DAGVTQSPTHLIKTRGQQVTLRCSPISGHKSVSWYQQVLGQGPQFIFQYYEKEERGRGNFPDRFSARQFPNYSSELNVNALLLGDSALYLCASSLERGAKPDTQYFGPGTRLTVL.

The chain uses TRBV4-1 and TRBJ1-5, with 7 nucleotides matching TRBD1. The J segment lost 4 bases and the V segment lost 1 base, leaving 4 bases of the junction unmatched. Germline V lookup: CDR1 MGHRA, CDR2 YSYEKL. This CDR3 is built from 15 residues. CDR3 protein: CASSQGTGRNQPQHF. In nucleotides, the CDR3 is TGCGCCAGCAGCCAAGGGACAGGCAGAAATCAGCCCCAGCATTTT.

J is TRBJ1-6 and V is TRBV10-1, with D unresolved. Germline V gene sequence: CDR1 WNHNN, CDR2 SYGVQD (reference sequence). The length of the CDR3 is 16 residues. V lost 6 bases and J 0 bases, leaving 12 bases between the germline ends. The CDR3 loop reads CASRGRSPSYNSPLHF. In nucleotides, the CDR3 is TGCGCCAGCAGGGGCCGTTCCCCCTCCTATAATTCACCCCTCCACTTT.

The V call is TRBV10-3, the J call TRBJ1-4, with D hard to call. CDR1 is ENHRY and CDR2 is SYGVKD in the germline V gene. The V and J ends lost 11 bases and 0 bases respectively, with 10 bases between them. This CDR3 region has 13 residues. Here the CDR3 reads CASRPATNEKLFF. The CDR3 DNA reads TGTGCCTCCAGGCCCGCAACTAATGAAAAACTGTTTTTT.

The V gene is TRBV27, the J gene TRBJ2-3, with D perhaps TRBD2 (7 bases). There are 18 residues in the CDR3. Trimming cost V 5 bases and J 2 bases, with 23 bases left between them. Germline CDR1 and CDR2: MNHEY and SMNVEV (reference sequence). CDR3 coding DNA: TGTGCCAGCAGTCCCGTACTCGGACGGGGGGCCGACACAGATACGCAGTATTTT. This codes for CASSPVLGRGADTDTQYF.

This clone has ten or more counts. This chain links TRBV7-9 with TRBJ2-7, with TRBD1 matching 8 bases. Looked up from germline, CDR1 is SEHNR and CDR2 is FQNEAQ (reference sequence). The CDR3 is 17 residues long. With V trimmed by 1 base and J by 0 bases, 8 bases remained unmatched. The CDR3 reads CASSLGSGGQVSYEQYF. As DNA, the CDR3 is TGTGCCAGCAGCTTAGGGTCCGGGGGACAGGTCTCCTACGAGCAGTACTTC.

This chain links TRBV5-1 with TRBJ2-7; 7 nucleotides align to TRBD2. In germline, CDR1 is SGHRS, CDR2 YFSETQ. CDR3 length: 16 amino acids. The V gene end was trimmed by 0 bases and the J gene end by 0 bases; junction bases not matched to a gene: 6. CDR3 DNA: TGCGCCAGCAGCTTGGTGTCTAGCGGTAGCTCCTACGAGCAGTACTTC. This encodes CASSLVSSGSSYEQYF.

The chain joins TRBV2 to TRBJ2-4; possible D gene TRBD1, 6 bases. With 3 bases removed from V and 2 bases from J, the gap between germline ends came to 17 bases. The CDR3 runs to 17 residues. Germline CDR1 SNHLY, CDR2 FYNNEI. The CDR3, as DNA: TGTGCCAGCAGTGAGGCAGGGGCCGAGGTGACCAAAAACATTCAGTACTTC. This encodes CASSEAGAEVTKNIQYF.

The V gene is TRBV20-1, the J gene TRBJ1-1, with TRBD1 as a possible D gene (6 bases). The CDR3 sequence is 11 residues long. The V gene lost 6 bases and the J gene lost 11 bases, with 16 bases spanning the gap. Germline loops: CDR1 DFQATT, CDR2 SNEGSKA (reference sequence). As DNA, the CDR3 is TGCAGTGCCCGGACCGTTCAGGGGGCTTTCTTT. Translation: CSARTVQGAFF.

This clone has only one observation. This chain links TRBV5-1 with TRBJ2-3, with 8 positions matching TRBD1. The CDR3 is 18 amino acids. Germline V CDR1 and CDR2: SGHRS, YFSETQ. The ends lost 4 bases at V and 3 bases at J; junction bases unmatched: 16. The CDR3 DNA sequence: TGCGCCAGCAGCCCCAGCTCGAGCAGGGGGCAAGCGACAGATACGCAGTATTTT. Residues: CASSPSSSRGQATDTQYF.

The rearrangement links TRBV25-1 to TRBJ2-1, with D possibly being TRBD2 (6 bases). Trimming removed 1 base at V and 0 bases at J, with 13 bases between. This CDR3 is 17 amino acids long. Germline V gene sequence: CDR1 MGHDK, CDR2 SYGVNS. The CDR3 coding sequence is TGTGCCAGCAGTGAATTAGGGACTTCAAGCTCCTACAATGAGCAGTTCTTC. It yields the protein CASSELGTSSSYNEQFF.

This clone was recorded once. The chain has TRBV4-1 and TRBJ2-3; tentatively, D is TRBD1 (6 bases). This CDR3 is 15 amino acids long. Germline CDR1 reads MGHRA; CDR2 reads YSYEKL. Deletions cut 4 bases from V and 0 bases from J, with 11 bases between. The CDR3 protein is CASSPRDTSTDTQYF. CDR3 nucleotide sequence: TGCGCCAGCAGCCCCCGGGACACCAGCACAGATACGCAGTATTTT.

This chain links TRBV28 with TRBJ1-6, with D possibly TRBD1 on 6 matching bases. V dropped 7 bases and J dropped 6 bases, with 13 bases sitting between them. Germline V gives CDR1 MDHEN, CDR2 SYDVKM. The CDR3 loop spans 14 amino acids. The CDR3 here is CASIRHRVNSPLHF. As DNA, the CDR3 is TGTGCCAGCATTCGGCACAGGGTTAATTCACCCCTCCACTTT.

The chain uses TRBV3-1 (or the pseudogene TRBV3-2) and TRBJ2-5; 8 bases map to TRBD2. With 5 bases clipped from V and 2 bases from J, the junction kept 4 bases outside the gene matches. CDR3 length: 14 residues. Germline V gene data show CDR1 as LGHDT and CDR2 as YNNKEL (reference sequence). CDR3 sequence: CASSAGTRQETQYF. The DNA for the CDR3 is TGTGCCAGCAGCGCCGGGACTAGACAAGAGACCCAGTACTTC.